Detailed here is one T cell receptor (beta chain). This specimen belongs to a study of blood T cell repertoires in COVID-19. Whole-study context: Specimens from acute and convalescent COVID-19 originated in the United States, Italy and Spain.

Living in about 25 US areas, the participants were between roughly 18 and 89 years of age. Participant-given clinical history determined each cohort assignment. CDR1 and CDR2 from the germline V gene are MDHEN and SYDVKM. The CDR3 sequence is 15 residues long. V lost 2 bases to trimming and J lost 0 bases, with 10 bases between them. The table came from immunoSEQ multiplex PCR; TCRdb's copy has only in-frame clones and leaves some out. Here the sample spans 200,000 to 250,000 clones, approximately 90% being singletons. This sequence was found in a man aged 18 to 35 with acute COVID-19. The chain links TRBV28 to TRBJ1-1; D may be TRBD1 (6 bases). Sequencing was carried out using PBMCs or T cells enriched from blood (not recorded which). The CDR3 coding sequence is TGTGCCAGCAGTTTAGGGCAGGGGATGAACACTGAAGCTTTCTTT. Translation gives CASSLGQGMNTEAFF.